This TCR beta chain came from a study of neoadjuvant anti-PD-1 for oral cavity cancer. Study details: Before surgery, most patients got three to four biweekly 3 mg/kg nivolumab doses.

Here immunoSEQ multiplex PCR was the method, and the copy in TCRdb shows in-frame clones only, minus some. This table has over 10,000 clones, 64% appearing once. The germline V gene encodes CDR1 KGHSH and CDR2 LQKENI. V was shortened by 2 bases and J by 8 bases, with 15 bases between the two germline ends. CDR3 length equals 14 residues. The sample in question was tumor tissue, obtained before nivolumab (anti-PD-1) treatment. The gene calls are TRBV18 and TRBJ2-5; D possibly uses TRBD1 or TRBD2 (5 bases each). This TCR was recovered from a person between 40 and 85 years old with oral cavity squamous cell carcinoma. The donor label of this sample is uncertain. CDR3 sequence reads: CASSPGGEGFTQYF. The CDR3, as DNA: TGTGCCAGCTCACCAGGGGGTGAGGGTTTCACCCAGTACTTC. Filled out from reference TRBV18 and TRBJ2-5, the complete variable domain reads NAGVMQNPRHLVRRRGQEARLRCSPMKGHSHVYWYRQLPEEGLKFMVYLQKENIIDESGMPKERFSAEFPKEGPSILRIQQVVRGDSAAYFCASSPGGEGFTQYFGPGTRLLVL.